A single TCR beta chain is shown here with its context. What it binds is unknown. V lost 1 base and J lost 5, with 12 bases in between. CDR1 and CDR2 from the germline V gene are MDHEN and SYDVKM. This CDR3 comprises 15 residues. The assay was immunoSEQ multiplex PCR, and TCRdb's table has in-frame clones only and misses some. The table lists under 2,000,000 clones, around 96% of them singletons. Terminally differentiated effector memory CD45RA+ cells were excluded from the naive CD8 cells, which were CD45RO-negative and positively selected for CCR7. Every one of the donors was a Caucasian adult that lived in Nashville, Tennessee. These data come from a study of shared clonotypes between healthy human individuals. Overall study findings and caveats: Investigators collected only blood, and repertoires in tissues likely differ. Clonotypes which were not shared had lower generation probabilities than clonotypes that all four donors shared. The rarefaction results pointed to incomplete sorted-subset sequencing despite large depth.

The chain employs TRBV28 and TRBJ1-5, with a weak D call TRBD1 (5 bases). Sequencing was performed on naive CD8+ T cells sorted from blood. The sequence came from a man younger than 35 in good health. The CDR3, as DNA: TGTGCCAGCAGTTTATTGGCAGGGCGGGATCAGCCCCAGCATTTT. It specifies CASSLLAGRDQPQHF.